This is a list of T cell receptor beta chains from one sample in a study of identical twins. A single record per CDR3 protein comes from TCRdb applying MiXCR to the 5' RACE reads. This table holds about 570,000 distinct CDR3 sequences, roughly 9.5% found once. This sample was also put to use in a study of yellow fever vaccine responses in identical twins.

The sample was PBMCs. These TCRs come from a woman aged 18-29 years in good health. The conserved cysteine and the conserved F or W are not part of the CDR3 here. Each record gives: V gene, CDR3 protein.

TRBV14 ASSQDDRGLGGSYEQY
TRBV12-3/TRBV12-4 ASTQNTGGPNEQF
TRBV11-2 ASRPTAGGSFKGYEQY
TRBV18 ASSPPKTPLEAF
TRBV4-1 ASSSWGGDEKLF
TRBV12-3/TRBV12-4 ASSFREIYEQY
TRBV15 ATSRDRITINEQF
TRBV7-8 ASSARTTYNEQF
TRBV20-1 SAKAGGNQETQY
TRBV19 ASMSYVGRTGANVLT
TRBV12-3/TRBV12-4 ASSFRAGGQETQY
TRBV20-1 SAWDSPNQPQH
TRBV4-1 ASSLAGGITYEQY
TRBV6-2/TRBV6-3 ASGMTTYEQY
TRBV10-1 ASSVRAGDGTQY
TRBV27 ASSLSITSGFIEQY
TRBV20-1 SARGFREWHEQY
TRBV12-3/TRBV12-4 ASSLERTSGRGGEQF
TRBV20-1 SALLGGSTDTQY
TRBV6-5 ASSYLGVTGELF
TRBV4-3 ASSQAGQGRSNEQF
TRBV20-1 SARRRTGNEQY
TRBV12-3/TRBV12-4 ASSQKPGGEQF
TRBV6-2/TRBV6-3 ASSKSGMIREQY
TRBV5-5 ASRSDRVFGYT
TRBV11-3 ASSRVAEETQY
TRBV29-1 SVEEVGSSYNEQF
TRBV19 ASSKKDNQETQY
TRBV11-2 ASSSLGLAGDRDTQY
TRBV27 ASSLSLADTQY
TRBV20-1 SARASDRVFEQY
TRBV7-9 ASTPRVQDTIY
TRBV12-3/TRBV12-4 ASGQADTQY